This T cell receptor beta chain was documented in a study of blood T cell repertoires in COVID-19. Looking at the study overall: COVID-19 samples collected from the United States, Italy and Spain covered acute and convalescent phases. PBMCs, B-cell-depleted T cells, or T cells provided the cDNA or gDNA that made up the material.

In the original processing: Counts of nucleated cells, estimated from reference gene primer amplification, were obtained. Some clones are missing from TCRdb's copy, which holds only in-frame ones; the method was immunoSEQ multiplex PCR. That table furnishes V, J and clone size, whereas the DNA furnished D and trimming. The sample carries approximately 250,000 clones, approximately 83% recorded once. V was clipped by 0 bases and J by 0 bases, with 11 bases between them. The germline V gene encodes CDR1 SQVTM and CDR2 ANQGSEA. CDR3 size: 15 residues. This clone has at least ten counts. This sequence joins TRBV29-1 and TRBJ1-2; the D gene is possibly TRBD1 (5 bases). The receptor was derived from a woman in her 50s with acute or convalescent COVID-19. Sequenced input: peripheral blood. The DNA of the CDR3 is TGCAGCGTTGAAGAGGGAACAGGAGCTAACTATGGCTACACCTTC. It is translated as CSVEEGTGANYGYTF.